These 14 T cell receptor beta chains were sequenced from one sample in a study of cytomegalovirus exposure and HLA in healthy donors. The PCR ran on 60 Vbeta and 13 Jbeta primers. The table came from immunoSEQ multiplex PCR; TCRdb's copy has only in-frame clones and leaves some out. The sample gives about 150,000 clones, roughly three quarters of which show up once; about 3.7% is in the top ten. Sequenced: PBMCs. The receptors were sampled from a human donor in good health.

The sample holds a few counts of this clone. The chain combines TRBV20-1 with TRBJ2-5, with D unresolved. Germline V gene lookup returns CDR1 DFQATT and CDR2 SNEGSKA (reference sequence). The V end was cut by 6 bases, the J end by 5 bases, with 4 bases between. This CDR3 comprises 9 residues. Here the CDR3 reads CSALETQYF. The CDR3 nucleotides read TGCAGTGCCCTTGAGACCCAGTACTTC.

The rearrangement links TRBV19 to TRBJ2-1, with 12 nucleotides matching TRBD2. This CDR3 comprises 16 residues. CDR1 is LNHDA and CDR2 is SQIVND in the germline V gene (reference sequence). Trimming at V came to 7 bases and at J to 2 bases, leaving 6 bases not matched to a gene. The CDR3 nucleotides are TGTGCCAGTACCGATCTAGCGGGGGGGCCCTACAATGAGCAGTTCTTC. It translates to CASTDLAGGPYNEQFF.

This clone was seen a few times. V usage is TRBV28 and J usage is TRBJ1-5; no reliable D call. CDR3 length: 11 amino acids. The germline V gene has CDR1 MDHEN and CDR2 SYDVKM. Trimming left V 7 bases short and J 3 bases short, with 4 bases between. Here the CDR3 reads CASTFNQPQHF. DNA for the CDR3: TGTGCCAGCACCTTCAATCAGCCCCAGCATTTT.

V is TRBV5-6 and J is TRBJ2-5; D remains unclear. The CDR3 extends over 15 amino acids. Trimming stripped 2 bases from V and 4 bases from J, with 15 bases between. The germline CDR1 and CDR2 sequences are SGHDT and YYEEEE. Written as DNA, the CDR3 is TGTGCCAGCAGCTTACGACGTTGGAGTGGAGAGACCCAGTACTTC. As protein: CASSLRRWSGETQYF.

The rearrangement links TRBV19 to TRBJ1-1; no definite D call. CDR3 length: 15 amino acids. Trimming left V 4 bases short and J 1 base short, with 13 bases between. CDR1 and CDR2 (germline): LNHDA, SQIVND (reference sequence). The CDR3 sequence: CASSTILKRNTEAFF. The CDR3 nucleotides are TGTGCCAGTAGTACCATACTTAAGAGGAACACTGAAGCTTTCTTT.

The V call is TRBV28, the J call TRBJ2-7, with a weak D call TRBD1 (5 bases). This CDR3 comprises 13 residues. V was trimmed by 7 bases and J by 2 bases, leaving 12 bases between them. Germline assignment: CDR1 MDHEN and CDR2 SYDVKM. The CDR3 sequence: CASTSDITYEQYF. CDR3 DNA sequence: TGTGCCAGCACCTCGGACATAACCTACGAGCAGTACTTC.

Only one count was recorded for this clone. The rearrangement links TRBV30 to TRBJ2-7; 9 positions agree with TRBD1. The CDR3 sequence is 15 residues long. V lost 1 base to trimming and J lost 5 bases; unmatched junction nucleotides: 9. Germline CDR1 GTSNPN, CDR2 SVGIG (reference sequence). The CDR3 DNA reads TGTGCCTGGAGTGGCGCCGACAGGGGGGCCCACGAGCAGTACTTC. Translation gives CAWSGADRGAHEQYF.

This chain connects TRBV7-6 to TRBJ1-4, with 10 bases lining up with TRBD1. The V gene end was trimmed by 5 bases and the J gene end by 2 bases; junction bases not matched to a gene: 8. CDR3 size: 17 residues. Germline CDR1 is SGHVS and CDR2 is FNYEAQ. The CDR3 spells CASSEDRGQVTNEKLFF. The CDR3 region has the DNA TGTGCCAGCAGCGAAGACAGGGGGCAGGTCACTAATGAAAAACTGTTTTTT. The complete variable domain, with remaining parts taken from reference TRBV7-6 and TRBJ1-4, reads GAGVSQSPRYKVTKRGQDVALRCDPISGHVSLYWYRQALGQGPEFLTYFNYEAQQDKSGLPNDRFSAERPEGSISTLTIQRTEQRDSAMYRCASSEDRGQVTNEKLFFGSGTQLSVL.

This clone was counted a few times. The chain joins TRBV7-9 to TRBJ2-2; TRBD2 might be the D (5 bases). Germline CDR1 and CDR2: SEHNR and FQNEAQ (reference sequence). The CDR3 contains 19 residues. V was cut by 5 bases and J by 3 bases, with 25 bases left in between. The CDR3 is CASSPRRVGRSSDTGELFF. CDR3 DNA sequence: TGTGCCAGCAGCCCAAGGCGGGTAGGCAGGAGTAGCGACACCGGGGAGCTGTTTTTT.

This chain links TRBV2 with TRBJ2-3; D may be TRBD2 (6 bases). The CDR3 has 15 residues. Looked up from germline, CDR1 is SNHLY and CDR2 is FYNNEI. Trimming stripped 6 bases from V and 2 bases from J, with 15 bases between. CDR3 bases: TGTGCCAGCAGGCTAGCGATGGGCTTCACAGATACGCAGTATTTT. This codes for CASRLAMGFTDTQYF.

The V call is TRBV5-1, the J call TRBJ2-1, with 9 positions matching TRBD2. The CDR3 is 17 amino acids. Looked up from germline, CDR1 is SGHRS and CDR2 is YFSETQ. With V trimmed by 0 bases and J by 8 bases, 12 bases remained unmatched. In DNA form, the CDR3 reads TGCGCCAGCAGCTTGGCCATGGCGGGGGGGCCGGGTGATGAGCAGTTCTTC. Translation gives CASSLAMAGGPGDEQFF.

This chain connects TRBV11-1 to TRBJ1-1; unclear D gene. The CDR3 covers 12 residues. V lost 2 bases to trimming and J lost 10 bases, with 11 bases between them. From germline, CDR1 is SGHAT and CDR2 FQDESV (reference sequence). DNA of the CDR3: TGTGCCAGCAGCTTAATTGCGGGTGGAGCTTTCTTT. It is translated as CASSLIAGGAFF.

CDR3 coding DNA: TGTGCCAGCAGCTGGAGTTTTAACGACAATGAGCAGTTCTTC. Translation gives CASSWSFNDNEQFF. This chain links TRBV27 with TRBJ2-1; no definite D call. V was clipped by 6 bases and J by 5 bases, with 14 bases between them. The V gene's germline CDR1 is MNHEY and CDR2 SMNVEV (reference sequence). The CDR3 is 14 amino acids.

The chain joins TRBV5-1 to TRBJ2-2; 11 bases map to TRBD1. Germline CDR1 reads SGHRS; CDR2 reads YFSETQ. The CDR3 runs to 17 residues. Trimming took 7 bases from V and 6 from J; bases not matched to a gene: 14. The DNA of the CDR3 is TGCGCCAGCGGTACGATCACCGGGACAGGGGGTGCCGGGGAGCTGTTTTTT. Residues: CASGTITGTGGAGELFF. Variable domain in full (rest from reference TRBV5-1 and TRBJ2-2): KAGVTQTPRYLIKTRGQQVTLSCSPISGHRSVSWYQQTPGQGLQFLFEYFSETQRNKGNFPGRFSGRQFSNSRSEMNVSTLELGDSALYLCASGTITGTGGAGELFFGEGSRLTVL.